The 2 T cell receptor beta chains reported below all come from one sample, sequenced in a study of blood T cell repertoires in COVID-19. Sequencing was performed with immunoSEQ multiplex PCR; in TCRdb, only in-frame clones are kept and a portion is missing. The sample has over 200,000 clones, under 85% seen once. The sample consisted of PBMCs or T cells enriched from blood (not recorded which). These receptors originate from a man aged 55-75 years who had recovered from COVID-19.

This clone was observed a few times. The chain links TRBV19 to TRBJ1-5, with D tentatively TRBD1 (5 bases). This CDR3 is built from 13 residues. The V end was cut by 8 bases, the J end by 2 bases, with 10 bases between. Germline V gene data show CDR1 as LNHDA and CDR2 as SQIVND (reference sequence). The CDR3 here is CASAGGGNQPQHF. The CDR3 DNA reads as TGTGCCAGTGCGGGGGGGGGCAATCAGCCCCAGCATTTT.

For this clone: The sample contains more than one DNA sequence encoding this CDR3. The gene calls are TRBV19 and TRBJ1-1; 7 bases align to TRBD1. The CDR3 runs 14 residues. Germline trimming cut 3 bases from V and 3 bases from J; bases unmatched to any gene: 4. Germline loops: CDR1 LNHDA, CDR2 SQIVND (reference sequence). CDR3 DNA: TGTGCCAGTAGTATCAGGACAGGCGACACTGAAGCTTTCTTT. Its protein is CASSIRTGDTEAFF.